These T cell receptor beta chains were read from a single sample in a study of CD8 T cells in ankylosing spondylitis. In TCRdb, the 5' RACE reads were re-called with MiXCR into one record per CDR3 protein. The sample lists around 320,000 distinct CDR3 sequences, around 21% occurring once. The sample comprised blood, either unsorted or a sorted T cell fraction (not recorded which). Every receptor here comes from a female donor with ankylosing spondylitis or in good health (not recorded which). Each CDR3 is given with its conserved first and last residue. The D gene is left open where the match is weak. Only part of the rows carry a size: once, few, many, or a class if the clone is expanded.

cdr3_nt cdr3_aa cdr3_length v_call clone_size j_call d_call
TGCAGTGTTTACCCTAGCAGGACTACAGATACGCAGTATTTT CSVYPSRTTDTQYF 14 TRBV20-1 - TRBJ2-3 -
TGTGCCACCAGCATGGCGGGAGGAAAAAACAATGAGCAGTTCTTC CATSMAGGKNNEQFF 15 TRBV15 - TRBJ2-1 TRBD2
TGCAGTGCTAGAATAATGGGGGAACGGGAGACCCAGTACTTC CSARIMGERETQYF 14 TRBV20-1 few TRBJ2-5 -
TGTGCCAGCAGTGAACGGGGAGGTATGAACACTGAAGCTTTCTTT CASSERGGMNTEAFF 15 TRBV25-1 - TRBJ1-1 -
TGTGCCATCAGTGCTCGGGGGTTGGATGAGCAGTTCTTC CAISARGLDEQFF 13 TRBV10-3 few TRBJ2-1 -
TGCAGTGCTAGGGCCCAAGTTAAAGCCAAAAACATTCAGTACTTC CSARAQVKAKNIQYF 15 TRBV20-1 - TRBJ2-4 -
TGCAGTGCTAGGGGGACAGGGCTCCCTGGGGGCACAGATACGCAGTATTTT CSARGTGLPGGTDTQYF 17 TRBV20-1 few TRBJ2-3 TRBD1
TGTGCCTGGAGTAGACTAGGGGGGATACCTGAAGCTTTCTTT CAWSRLGGIPEAFF 14 TRBV30 few TRBJ1-1 -
TGTGCCAGCAGGGCGACTAGCGGTAGCACAGATACGCAGTATTTT CASRATSGSTDTQYF 15 TRBV2 - TRBJ2-3 TRBD2
TGCAGTGCTAGAGCATCGGGGCGACACCAGTACTTC CSARASGRHQYF 12 TRBV20-1 many TRBJ2-7 -
TGTGCCAGCTCACCGGGACAGGGAGAGACCCAGTACTTC CASSPGQGETQYF 13 TRBV18 - TRBJ2-5 TRBD1
TGCAGTGCTAACGAAGACAGCTTGAACACTGAAGCTTTCTTT CSANEDSLNTEAFF 14 TRBV20-1 few TRBJ1-1 -
TGTGCCAGCAGTGAAGGAGGGGGCTTGCGTTCACCCCTCCACTTT CASSEGGGLRSPLHF 15 TRBV6-1 - TRBJ1-6 TRBD1
TGCAGTGCTAGGGCAGGAGGAGGCAATCAGCCCCAGCATTTT CSARAGGGNQPQHF 14 TRBV20-1 few TRBJ1-5 -
TGCAGCGTTGAGGCGGGGGTCGGGGCCAACGTCCTGACTTTC CSVEAGVGANVLTF 14 TRBV29-1 few TRBJ2-6 TRBD2
TGTGCCAGCATGGGGGACCCTACCTACGAGCAGTACTTC CASMGDPTYEQYF 13 TRBV12-3/TRBV12-4 - TRBJ2-7 -
TGTGCCAGCAGCCCATCCTTGGGAGGAGAGACCCAGTACTTC CASSPSLGGETQYF 14 TRBV4-2 many TRBJ2-5 -
TGTGCCAGCACAAAGGCCAGGGAGTACGACATTCAGTACTTC CASTKAREYDIQYF 14 TRBV12-3/TRBV12-4 many TRBJ2-4 -
TGCAGCGTTGGAACTACCACAGATACGCAGTATTTT CSVGTTTDTQYF 12 TRBV29-1 many TRBJ2-3 -
TGCAGTGCTAGAGATGCCCTAGCGGGAGGTTACAATGAGCAGTTCTTC CSARDALAGGYNEQFF 16 TRBV20-1 - TRBJ2-1 TRBD2
TGCAGTGCTCCTCTAGCGGGAGTGGGCAATGAGCAGTTCTTC CSAPLAGVGNEQFF 14 TRBV20-1 - TRBJ2-1 TRBD2
TGCGCCAGCAGCCAAGATTACACAGATACGCAGTATTTT CASSQDYTDTQYF 13 TRBV4-3 - TRBJ2-3 -
TGCAGTGCGAGACCCGGGGACGAGCAGTACTTC CSARPGDEQYF 11 TRBV20-1 - TRBJ2-7 -
TGTGCCAGCAGTTACAGGGGCGAAATTACTGAAGCTTTCTTT CASSYRGEITEAFF 14 TRBV6-5 - TRBJ1-1 -
TGTGCCAGCAGTGAAATCCGCAACACTGAAGCTTTCTTT CASSEIRNTEAFF 13 TRBV2 - TRBJ1-1 -
TGCAGTGCTAGCGCGGGCCTCTCGAACACCGGGGAGCTGTTTTTT CSASAGLSNTGELFF 15 TRBV20-1 - TRBJ2-2 -
TGTGCCAGCAGCTTCTCTGGCGATACGCAGTATTTT CASSFSGDTQYF 12 TRBV7-3 many TRBJ2-3 -
TGCGCCAGCAGTCAGAGCCCCGGGACTTTCTACGAGCAGTACTTC CASSQSPGTFYEQYF 15 TRBV5-1 - TRBJ2-7 -
TGCAGTGCTGCCCCGGGACTAGCGAACACCGGGGAGCTGTTTTTT CSAAPGLANTGELFF 15 TRBV20-1 - TRBJ2-2 TRBD2
TGTGCCAGCTGGGGTAAGGACAGACCAGGGAACATTCAGTACTTC CASWGKDRPGNIQYF 15 TRBV5-6 - TRBJ2-4 -
TGTGCCAGCAGCCCCTACCGGCGGGAAACCCACGAGCAGTACTTC CASSPYRRETHEQYF 15 TRBV7-8 few TRBJ2-7 -
TGCGCCAGCAGCCCGTTCCTCCGGTCAGATACGCAGTATTTT CASSPFLRSDTQYF 14 TRBV4-3 - TRBJ2-3 -
TGTGCCACCAGTGACGCCCTAGACACCGGGGAGCTGTTTTTT CATSDALDTGELFF 14 TRBV24-1 many TRBJ2-2 -
TGTGCCACCAGCAGGGGGACTAGCGGGAGGGCAAACCCCAGATTGTACAATGAGCAGTTCTTC CATSRGTSGRANPRLYNEQFF 21 TRBV15 - TRBJ2-1 TRBD2
TGCAGTGCTGGGGGGAGGGTGGGAGGTGAGCAGTTCTTC CSAGGRVGGEQFF 13 TRBV20-1 few TRBJ2-1 TRBD2